This T cell receptor beta chain was documented in a study of T cell changes during pregnancy in multiple sclerosis. Sequencing used immunoSEQ multiplex PCR; TCRdb keeps in-frame clones, though not all of them. The profile covers about 70,000 clones, with roughly 92% appearing a single time and just over 3% taken by the ten largest. The TCR originated in a female donor in good health, enrolled as a control in a pregnancy study. Source: CD8+ T cells from peripheral blood mononuclear cells, taken in the third trimester of pregnancy.

The CDR3 reads CASSIGQGRGSMNTEAFF. CDR3 DNA: TGTGCCAGTAGTATAGGTCAGGGAAGGGGAAGCATGAACACTGAAGCTTTCTTT. The chain uses TRBV19 and TRBJ1-1, with D perhaps TRBD1 (5 bases). Germline V gene lookup returns CDR1 LNHDA and CDR2 SQIVND (reference sequence). Trimming stripped 1 base from V and 0 bases from J, with 18 bases between. CDR3 length: 18 amino acids.